A single sample is the source of the 29 T cell receptor beta chains below, sequenced in a study of OX40 agonist ivuxolimab in advanced cancers. Profiling relied on immunoSEQ multiplex PCR, and the TCRdb table lists in-frame clones only, not all of them. The sample includes about 71,000 clones, about 93% seen only once; the top ten take 15% to 19%. Sample: CD4+ or CD8+ T cells sorted from blood, taken in a trial of the OX40 agonist ivuxolimab. The receptors originated from an adult with an advanced solid tumor such as melanoma, head and neck, liver or kidney cancer.

V and J are TRBV10-3 and TRBJ1-1; possibly TRBD1 for D (5 bases). The germline V gene encodes CDR1 ENHRY and CDR2 SYGVKD. Trimming pared 7 bases from V and 5 bases from J, leaving 14 bases between. The CDR3 spans 13 residues. The CDR3 reads CAINLGDGTEAFF. Written as DNA, the CDR3 is TGTGCCATCAATCTGGGGGACGGGACTGAAGCTTTCTTT.

The genes are TRBV6-1 and TRBJ1-4, with D perhaps TRBD1 (6 bases). The CDR3 consists of 14 residues. Germline CDR1 and CDR2: MNHNS and SASEGT. Trimming shortened V by 8 bases and J by 8 bases, and 18 bases separated the two germline ends. Here the CDR3 reads CASGSRGAREKLFF. The CDR3 DNA follows: TGTGCCAGCGGGTCTAGGGGGGCGCGCGAAAAACTGTTTTTT.

This sequence joins TRBV5-1 and TRBJ2-3, with 10 bases aligning to TRBD1. This CDR3 is built from 15 residues. Germline V gene data show CDR1 as SGHRS and CDR2 as YFSETQ. After removal of 3 bases from V and 5 bases from J, the junction contained 6 bases not matched to a gene. CDR3 loop: CASSSTGGAVDTQYF. CDR3 sequence (DNA): TGCGCCAGCAGCTCGACAGGGGGCGCGGTAGATACGCAGTATTTT.

The chain has TRBV28 and TRBJ1-2, with D possibly matching TRBD1 (5 bases). V was trimmed by 10 bases and J by 7 bases, leaving 10 bases between them. CDR3 length: 10 residues. CDR1 and CDR2 (germline): MDHEN, SYDVKM. The CDR3: CATDGGGYTF. The CDR3 nucleotides read TGTGCCACGGACGGGGGTGGCTACACCTTC.

The genes are TRBV15 and TRBJ1-5; maybe TRBD1 (5 bases). Germline CDR1 reads LNHNV; CDR2 reads YYDKDF (reference sequence). Between the trimmed V and J ends, which lost 5 bases and 2 bases, there was a span of 16 bases. This CDR3 has 16 residues. The CDR3 sequence: CATSLRDLWGNQPQHF. The CDR3 nucleotides are TGTGCCACCAGCCTCCGGGACCTGTGGGGCAATCAGCCCCAGCATTTT.

The rearrangement joins TRBV27 to TRBJ2-1; TRBD1 might be the D (6 bases). Germline CDR1 and CDR2: MNHEY and SMNVEV (reference sequence). V lost 3 bases and J lost 0, with 15 bases in between. The CDR3 loop spans 17 amino acids. CDR3 sequence (DNA): TGTGCCAGCAGTTTTACGGGACATTTTCGCTCCTACAATGAGCAGTTCTTC. Protein product: CASSFTGHFRSYNEQFF.

The genes are TRBV7-8 and TRBJ2-5, with 12 bases fitting TRBD1. V dropped 4 bases and J dropped 5; count of bases not matched to a gene: 5. Germline V gives CDR1 SGHVS, CDR2 FQNEAQ. This CDR3 has 15 amino acids. The CDR3 bases are TGTGCCAGCAGCTCAGGGACAGGGGGCTGGGAGACCCAGTACTTC. Encoded protein: CASSSGTGGWETQYF.

The rearrangement uses TRBV4-1 and TRBJ1-6; D remains unclear. The CDR3 totals 13 residues. V lost 0 bases and J 12 bases, leaving 9 bases between the germline ends. Per the germline V gene, CDR1 is MGHRA and CDR2 is YSYEKL. The CDR3 loop is CASSQEATRPLHF. In DNA, the CDR3 is TGCGCCAGCAGCCAAGAGGCTACCAGACCCCTCCACTTT.

This clone turned up a few times. The V gene is TRBV19, the J gene TRBJ1-1; D is ambiguous. Germline CDR1 is LNHDA and CDR2 is SQIVND (reference sequence). The CDR3 is 11 residues long. Trimming removed 1 base at V and 8 bases at J, with 5 bases between. In DNA, the CDR3 is TGTGCCAGTAGTATAGCCAGGGAAGCTTTCTTT. Encoded protein: CASSIAREAFF. Full variable domain (missing parts from reference TRBV19 and TRBJ1-1): DGGITQSPKYLFRKEGQNVTLSCEQNLNHDAMYWYRQDPGQGLRLIYYSQIVNDFQKGDIAEGYSVSREKKESFPLTVTSAQKNPTAFYLCASSIAREAFFGQGTRLTVV.

V and J are TRBV28 and TRBJ2-1, with D possibly being TRBD1 (6 bases). The length of the CDR3 is 12 residues. Germline V gives CDR1 MDHEN, CDR2 SYDVKM. The V end was cut by 6 bases, the J end by 12 bases, with 15 bases between. The CDR3 is CASRPGTSGQFF. The CDR3, as DNA: TGTGCCAGCAGACCCGGGACATCCGGGCAGTTCTTC. The full variable domain, completed using reference TRBV28 and TRBJ2-1, is DVKVTQSSRYLVKRTGEKVFLECVQDMDHENMFWYRQDPGLGLRLIYFSYDVKMKEKGDIPEGYSVSREKKERFSLILESASTNQTSMYLCASRPGTSGQFFGPGTRLTVL.

The chain joins TRBV19 to TRBJ1-1; D gene uncertain. Germline lookup yields CDR1 LNHDA and CDR2 SQIVND (reference sequence). The CDR3 runs to 12 residues. V shed 10 bases and J shed 1 base, with 10 bases lying between them. CDR3: CATQVGNTEAFF. The CDR3 bases are TGTGCCACGCAGGTAGGGAACACTGAAGCTTTCTTT.

This chain connects TRBV11-2 to TRBJ1-2, with D maybe TRBD1 (5 bases). CDR1 and CDR2 (germline): SGHAT, FQNNGV. CDR3 length: 14 amino acids. Trimming cost V 5 bases and J 0 bases, with 10 bases left between them. The CDR3 is CASSLQGANYGYTF. CDR3 DNA sequence: TGTGCCAGCAGCCTCCAAGGGGCTAACTATGGCTACACCTTC.

This clone was seen a few times. This sequence joins TRBV14 and TRBJ1-1; a possible D gene is TRBD1 (5 bases). CDR3 size: 15 residues. In germline, CDR1 is SGHDN, CDR2 FVKESK. V lost 2 bases and J lost 1, with 11 bases in between. The CDR3 spells CASSQLPGPNTEAFF. CDR3 nucleotide sequence: TGTGCCAGCAGCCAACTCCCAGGGCCGAACACTGAAGCTTTCTTT.

The chain couples TRBV12-5 to TRBJ2-7; D is unresolved. The CDR3 is made up of 14 amino acids. Trimming stripped 2 bases from V and 6 bases from J, with 14 bases between. Germline CDR1 LGHNT, CDR2 FRNRAP. The CDR3 loop is CASGLRTEGSEQYF. The CDR3 DNA sequence: TGTGCTAGTGGTTTGAGGACCGAAGGCTCCGAGCAGTACTTC.

The chain recombines TRBV11-2 with TRBJ2-7, with D possibly being TRBD2 (5 bases). The germline V and J ends were trimmed by 5 bases and 5 bases, with 16 bases remaining between them. This CDR3 contains 14 residues. Germline V lookup: CDR1 SGHAT, CDR2 FQNNGV. The CDR3 coding sequence is TGTGCCAGCAGCGAAGGACTGAAACTAGACGAGCAGTACTTC. This codes for CASSEGLKLDEQYF. The complete variable domain, with remaining parts taken from reference TRBV11-2 and TRBJ2-7, reads EAGVAQSPRYKIIEKRQSVAFWCNPISGHATLYWYQQILGQGPKLLIQFQNNGVVDDSQLPKDRFSAERLKGVDSTLKIQPAKLEDSAVYLCASSEGLKLDEQYFGPGTRLTVT.

The V call is TRBV9, the J call TRBJ1-3; D is uncertain. This CDR3 region has 15 residues. Germline CDR1 is SGDLS and CDR2 is YYNGEE. Trimming cost V 0 bases and J 1 base, with 8 bases left between them. CDR3 in DNA: TGTGCCAGCAGCGTAGGGGTAGGGTCTGGAAACACCATATATTTT. Translated: CASSVGVGSGNTIYF.

Comment on this clone: The identical CDR3 is also encoded by other nucleotide sequences in the sample. This chain uses TRBV28 with TRBJ2-7; D unresolved. The CDR3 covers 11 residues. V was cut by 5 bases and J by 3 bases, with 5 bases left in between. Germline V gene lookup returns CDR1 MDHEN and CDR2 SYDVKM. The CDR3 sequence: CASSPDYEQYF. Here the CDR3 DNA reads TGTGCCAGCAGTCCTGACTACGAGCAGTACTTC.

This chain connects TRBV4-1 to TRBJ1-1; D is perhaps TRBD1 (5 bases). This CDR3 has 14 amino acids. Germline CDR1 MGHRA, CDR2 YSYEKL. Trimming took 1 base from V and 1 from J, leaving 7 bases between them. Here the CDR3 reads CASSQVGANTEAFF. In DNA, the CDR3 is TGCGCCAGCAGCCAAGTTGGGGCGAACACTGAAGCTTTCTTT.

The chain recombines TRBV19 with TRBJ2-1; 10 bases align to TRBD2. The V gene's germline CDR1 is LNHDA and CDR2 SQIVND (reference sequence). J lost 4 bases, V lost 3 bases, and 9 bases had no gene match. The CDR3 has 17 amino acids. The chain's CDR3 is CASSMGSGGIGYNEQFF. Written as DNA, the CDR3 is TGTGCCAGTAGTATGGGTAGCGGGGGGATAGGATACAATGAGCAGTTCTTC.

The rearrangement joins TRBV29-1 to TRBJ2-1, with TRBD2 matching over 7 bases. This CDR3 is 14 amino acids long. Germline V gene lookup returns CDR1 SQVTM and CDR2 ANQGSEA. Trimming cost V 3 bases and J 5 bases; bases outside gene matches: 7. CDR3 in DNA: TGCAGCGTTGAGGTGGGAGGGGAGAACAATGAGCAGTTCTTC. Its protein is CSVEVGGENNEQFF.

The rearrangement joins TRBV4-3 to TRBJ1-1; 7 bases map to TRBD1. CDR3 size: 14 residues. Germline-derived CDR1 and CDR2 are LGHNA and YSLEER. The trim removed 2 bases at V and 4 bases at J, leaving 4 bases unmatched. This CDR3 is CASSQTTGPTEAFF. DNA of the CDR3: TGCGCCAGCAGCCAAACGACAGGGCCCACTGAAGCTTTCTTT.

The rearrangement links TRBV4-3 to TRBJ1-4, with D hard to call. CDR1 LGHNA and CDR2 YSLEER come from the germline V gene. V gave up 0 bases and J gave up 7 bases, with 18 bases separating them. The CDR3 contains 17 residues. The DNA for the CDR3 is TGCGCCAGCAGCCAAGATGGGCAGGCCGGAGGAGGTGAAAAACTGTTTTTT. Translated, it gives CASSQDGQAGGGEKLFF.

The rearrangement joins TRBV11-2 to TRBJ2-3, with D hard to call. V was cut by 5 bases and J by 9 bases, with 9 bases left in between. The length of the CDR3 is 11 residues. CDR1 is SGHAT, CDR2 FQNNGV, per germline. DNA for the CDR3: TGTGCCAGCAGCACACGGCGAACGCAGTATTTT. As protein: CASSTRRTQYF.

The rearrangement joins TRBV15 to TRBJ2-7; 7 nucleotides align to TRBD1. The germline V gene encodes CDR1 LNHNV and CDR2 YYDKDF (reference sequence). The junction had 8 bases not matched to a gene; V was cut back by 5 bases and J by 4 bases. The CDR3 sequence is 14 residues long. CDR3 coding DNA: TGTGCCACCAGCGTGGGACAGCCACTATACGAGCAGTACTTC. This translates into CATSVGQPLYEQYF.

The chain couples TRBV7-2 to TRBJ2-7; the match to TRBD1 covers 8 bases. This CDR3 contains 15 residues. From germline, CDR1 is SGHTA and CDR2 FQGNSA. With V trimmed by 3 bases and J by 3 bases, 7 bases remained unmatched. CDR3 sequence reads: CASSLMTGENYEQYF. The DNA for the CDR3 is TGTGCCAGCAGCTTGATGACAGGGGAGAACTACGAGCAGTACTTC.

J is TRBJ2-1 and V is TRBV19, with D possibly matching TRBD2 (5 bases). The germline V gene encodes CDR1 LNHDA and CDR2 SQIVND (reference sequence). V lost 2 bases and J lost 0, with 8 bases in between. The CDR3 consists of 15 residues. CDR3 nucleotide sequence: TGTGCCAGTAGTATATCCGACTACTCCTACAATGAGCAGTTCTTC. Translation: CASSISDYSYNEQFF.

The chain links TRBV30 to TRBJ2-2; TRBD1 agrees at 7 bases. This CDR3 spans 13 amino acids. Germline trimming cut 5 bases from V and 5 bases from J; bases unmatched to any gene: 5. The germline gives CDR1 GTSNPN, CDR2 SVGIG (reference sequence). CDR3 sequence reads: CAWGTGDTGELFF. For the CDR3, the DNA is TGTGCCTGGGGTACAGGGGATACCGGGGAGCTGTTTTTT.

The chain has TRBV29-1 and TRBJ2-1; D is possibly TRBD2 (5 bases). The germline V gene has CDR1 SQVTM and CDR2 ANQGSEA. The ends were cut back, 1 base at V and 8 bases at J, with 9 bases in the middle. This CDR3 is 12 amino acids long. The CDR3 loop reads CSVEGPGYEQFF. DNA for the CDR3: TGCAGCGTTGAAGGGCCGGGGTATGAGCAGTTCTTC.

The rearrangement joins TRBV7-6 to TRBJ2-7; D is perhaps TRBD1 or TRBD2 (5 bases each). CDR1 is SGHVS and CDR2 is FNYEAQ in the germline V gene. The V end was cut by 1 base, the J end by 4 bases, with 20 bases between. CDR3 length equals 17 residues. The CDR3 region is CASSLVSGSGKIYEQYF. In nucleotides, the CDR3 is TGTGCCAGCAGCTTAGTATCAGGGTCGGGGAAGATTTACGAGCAGTACTTC.